Each of the 4 T cell receptor beta chains below was sequenced from the same sample in a study of shared clonotypes between healthy human individuals. Some clones are missing from TCRdb's copy, which holds only in-frame ones; the method was immunoSEQ multiplex PCR. The sample contains roughly 500,000 clones, around 79% of which appear only once. Sequenced sample: PBMCs. The receptors stem from a woman aged 40-49 years in good health. Some clones in this sample may be carry-over from other donors' samples.

The chain recombines TRBV2 with TRBJ2-5, with 9 bases lining up with TRBD2. The CDR3 has 14 residues. The germline CDR1 and CDR2 sequences are SNHLY and FYNNEI. The junction had 5 bases not matched to a gene; V was cut back by 4 bases and J by 5 bases. The CDR3 DNA reads TGTGCCAGCAGTGTTTCAAGCGGGAGGGAGACCCAGTACTTC. It yields the protein CASSVSSGRETQYF.

The chain combines TRBV21-1 with TRBJ2-1; the D call in the table, TRBD2, was not verified against the DNA. TRBV21-1 has pseudogene status. The CDR3 consists of 16 residues. The CDR3 region has the DNA TGTGCCAGAACCCCTCGACTAGCGGACCCCTACAATGAGCAGTTCTTC. It yields the protein CARTPRLADPYNEQFF.

This clone appeared once. The J gene is TRBJ2-1, the V gene TRBV5-3; D unclear. TRBV5-3 is placed among ORFs of uncertain function. Trimming shortened V by 1 base and J by 8 bases, and 7 bases separated the two germline ends. The CDR3 totals 12 residues. CDR3: CARSLMPHEQFF. CDR3 bases: TGTGCCAGAAGCTTGATGCCCCATGAGCAGTTCTTC.

CDR3 DNA: TGTGCCAGCAGCCCGGGAGAGTACAATGAGCAGTTCTTC. Amino acid sequence: CASSPGEYNEQFF. The chain has TRBV6-5 and TRBJ2-1; the D gene is possibly TRBD2 (6 bases). The CDR3 extends over 13 amino acids. In germline, CDR1 is MNHEY, CDR2 SVGAGI. Trimming shortened V by 6 bases and J by 4 bases, and 10 bases separated the two germline ends.